What follows are 21 T cell receptor beta chains derived from one specimen sequenced in a study of response to subunit inactivated influenza vaccine. TCRdb re-called the RT-PCR reads through MiXCR, storing one row per CDR3 protein. The table records fewer than 600,000 distinct CDR3 sequences, approximately 7.2% of them present only once. The sequencing here drew on PBMCs from blood, taken around 2 years after vaccination. The receptors stem from a man in his fifties or sixties who received an inactivated influenza vaccine.

This clonotype was detected a few times. The rearrangement uses TRBV7-2 and TRBJ2-1, with 7 bases that match TRBD1. The trim removed 5 bases at V and 0 bases at J, leaving 4 bases unmatched. The CDR3 loop spans 15 amino acids. Per the germline V gene, CDR1 is SGHTA and CDR2 is FQGNSA. CDR3 sequence: CASSTNRGSYNEQFF. The CDR3 DNA reads TGTGCCAGCAGCACAAACAGGGGCTCCTACAATGAGCAGTTCTTC.

Many counts were recorded for this clonotype. V gene TRBV9 combines with J gene TRBJ1-2; 11 nucleotides match TRBD1. Trimming at V came to 4 bases and at J to 4 bases, leaving 3 bases not matched to a gene. This CDR3 region has 14 residues. The V gene's germline CDR1 is SGDLS and CDR2 YYNGEE. CDR3 protein: CASSSGTGGYGYTF. The CDR3, as DNA: TGTGCCAGCAGCTCTGGGACAGGGGGCTATGGCTACACCTTC.

This clonotype was observed a handful of times. The rearrangement links TRBV5-1 to TRBJ2-2; 7 nucleotides align to TRBD1. The ends lost 4 bases at V and 3 bases at J; junction bases unmatched: 3. CDR1 is SGHRS and CDR2 is YFSETQ in the germline V gene. The CDR3 is 14 residues long. This CDR3 is CASSIQGYTGELFF. The CDR3 nucleotides read TGCGCCAGCAGCATACAGGGGTACACCGGGGAGCTGTTTTTT. Variable domain in full (rest from reference TRBV5-1 and TRBJ2-2): KAGVTQTPRYLIKTRGQQVTLSCSPISGHRSVSWYQQTPGQGLQFLFEYFSETQRNKGNFPGRFSGRQFSNSRSEMNVSTLELGDSALYLCASSIQGYTGELFFGEGSRLTVL.

This clonotype was counted only a few times. The DNA for the CDR3 is TGTGCCAGCAGTCAACAACAGGGCTACTATAATTCACCCCTCCACTTT. Amino acid sequence: CASSQQQGYYNSPLHF. This sequence joins TRBV27 and TRBJ1-6; tentatively, D is TRBD1 (6 bases). Germline V gives CDR1 MNHEY, CDR2 SMNVEV (reference sequence). This CDR3 spans 16 amino acids. V lost 5 bases and J 3 bases, leaving 14 bases between the germline ends.

This clonotype was seen more than once but under ten times. The chain has TRBV11-2 and TRBJ2-4; TRBD2 agrees at 9 bases. This CDR3 is 17 amino acids long. J lost 0 bases, V lost 0 bases, and 3 bases had no gene match. Per the germline V gene, CDR1 is SGHAT and CDR2 is FQNNGV. The CDR3 is CASSLELAGLAKNIQYF. DNA of the CDR3: TGTGCCAGCAGCTTAGAACTAGCGGGCCTAGCCAAAAACATTCAGTACTTC. The full variable domain, rest sourced from reference TRBV11-2 and TRBJ2-4, is EAGVAQSPRYKIIEKRQSVAFWCNPISGHATLYWYQQILGQGPKLLIQFQNNGVVDDSQLPKDRFSAERLKGVDSTLKIQPAKLEDSAVYLCASSLELAGLAKNIQYFGAGTRLSVL.

Regarding this clonotype: A single base separates this from a much larger clone, so it may be a read error. The chain joins TRBV20-1 to TRBJ2-1, with D hard to call. The germline CDR1 and CDR2 sequences are DFQATT and SNEGSKA (reference sequence). Between the trimmed V and J ends, which lost 1 base and 5 bases, there was a span of 15 bases. The CDR3 covers 15 residues. Written as DNA, the CDR3 is TGCAGTGCTAGAGTTCTAGTTGGACCCCACAATGAGCAGTTCTTC. Translating it yields CSARVLVGPHNEQFF.

This clonotype has a count of ten or more. The chain links TRBV7-6 to TRBJ1-3; the match to TRBD1 covers 8 bases. The V gene's germline CDR1 is SGHVS and CDR2 FNYEAQ. The CDR3 extends over 16 amino acids. V gave up 4 bases and J gave up 0 bases; unmatched junction bases: 5. CDR3: CASSSRTGHSGNTIYF. The CDR3 bases are TGTGCCAGCAGCTCCCGGACAGGGCACTCTGGAAACACCATATATTTT.

This clonotype was seen more than once but under ten times. The chain links TRBV4-2 to TRBJ2-1, with 11 bases lining up with TRBD2. The germline CDR1 and CDR2 sequences are LGHNA and YNFKEQ. The CDR3 extends over 14 amino acids. V gave up 0 bases and J gave up 10 bases; unmatched junction bases: 2. The CDR3 reads CASSQEASGREQFF. The CDR3 nucleotides read TGTGCCAGCAGCCAAGAAGCTAGCGGGAGGGAGCAGTTCTTC.

This clonotype was recorded many times. The J gene is TRBJ2-7, the V gene TRBV29-1; TRBD1 agrees at 8 bases. The CDR3 length is 12 residues. J lost 6 bases, V lost 4 bases, and 5 bases had no gene match. Germline V gives CDR1 SQVTM, CDR2 ANQGSEA. In nucleotides, the CDR3 is TGCAGCGTTGCCCTGACAGGGGTCGAGCAGTACTTC. The encoded protein is CSVALTGVEQYF.

This clonotype was detected many times. The chain carries TRBV12-3 or TRBV12-4 and TRBJ2-2; no reliable D call. V lost 10 bases and J lost 6, with 15 bases in between. The CDR3 is made up of 13 amino acids. CDR3 residues: CATSVGNPGELFF. CDR3 coding DNA: TGTGCCACCAGCGTGGGGAATCCCGGGGAGCTGTTTTTT.

This clonotype was counted a few times. CDR3 sequence: CASSLGEADTQYF. In DNA, the CDR3 is TGCGCCAGCAGCTTGGGCGAGGCAGATACGCAGTATTTT. This chain uses TRBV5-1 with TRBJ2-3; D remains unclear. The CDR3 is made up of 13 amino acids. Trimming left V 0 bases short and J 4 bases short, with 6 bases between. Germline lookup yields CDR1 SGHRS and CDR2 YFSETQ.

The chain uses TRBV27 and TRBJ2-5; D unresolved. CDR3 length equals 13 residues. V was shortened by 6 bases and J by 0 bases, with 8 bases between the two germline ends. The germline CDR1 and CDR2 sequences are MNHEY and SMNVEV (reference sequence). The CDR3: CASRRRYQETQYF. The CDR3 DNA reads TGTGCCAGCAGAAGACGGTACCAAGAGACCCAGTACTTC.

The chain couples TRBV20-1 to TRBJ2-5; 8 bases match TRBD1. The CDR3 has 12 residues. From germline, CDR1 is DFQATT and CDR2 SNEGSKA (reference sequence). The J segment lost 6 bases and the V segment lost 5 bases, leaving 5 bases of the junction unmatched. The CDR3 spells CSASGGLKTQYF. The CDR3 DNA is TGCAGTGCTTCAGGGGGCTTGAAGACCCAGTACTTC.

This clonotype appeared a few times. This sequence joins TRBV6-5 and TRBJ2-5; 10 nucleotides align to TRBD2. The germline CDR1 and CDR2 sequences are MNHEY and SVGAGI. V was pared by 4 bases and J by 3 bases, with 2 bases of the junction left unmatched. The CDR3 covers 14 residues. The CDR3 region has the DNA TGTGCCAGCAGTTCTAGCGGGGGAGAAGAGACCCAGTACTTC. Its translation is CASSSSGGEETQYF.

This clonotype has a count of ten or more. The chain has TRBV4-2 and TRBJ2-7; weak D call: TRBD2 (5 bases). The CDR3 totals 13 residues. Germline-derived CDR1 and CDR2 are LGHNA and YNFKEQ. The V and J ends lost 0 bases and 4 bases respectively, with 7 bases between them. CDR3 sequence: CASSQETGYEQYF. The DNA for the CDR3 is TGTGCCAGCAGCCAAGAGACGGGGTACGAGCAGTACTTC.

This clonotype has more than one count but fewer than ten. The chain has TRBV7-6 and TRBJ2-7, with 9 positions matching TRBD1. The CDR3 is 14 residues long. Germline lookup yields CDR1 SGHVS and CDR2 FNYEAQ. V was pared by 5 bases and J by 5 bases, with 7 bases of the junction left unmatched. The CDR3 DNA reads as TGTGCCAGCAGCAGGGACAGGGAGTGGAACGAGCAGTACTTC. This gives the protein CASSRDREWNEQYF.

This clonotype came up a few times. The genes are TRBV28 and TRBJ1-2; D gene uncertain. Germline V CDR1 and CDR2: MDHEN, SYDVKM. V shed 6 bases and J shed 1 base, with 15 bases lying between them. CDR3 length: 15 amino acids. The CDR3 DNA reads as TGTGCCAGCAGGTTAACCTTCAGGCTTAACTATGGCTACACCTTC. Its translation is CASRLTFRLNYGYTF.

This clonotype showed up many times. V is TRBV7-6 and J is TRBJ1-1, with TRBD1 matching over 8 bases. CDR3 length: 15 residues. After removal of 1 base from V and 5 bases from J, the junction contained 6 bases not matched to a gene. CDR1 SGHVS and CDR2 FNYEAQ come from the germline V gene. CDR3: CASSLGGQGWTEAFF. CDR3 nucleotides: TGTGCCAGCAGCTTAGGAGGACAGGGATGGACTGAAGCTTTCTTT. Based on the CDR3 plus reference TRBV7-6 and TRBJ1-1, the full variable domain is GAGVSQSPRYKVTKRGQDVALRCDPISGHVSLYWYRQALGQGPEFLTYFNYEAQQDKSGLPNDRFSAERPEGSISTLTIQRTEQRDSAMYRCASSLGGQGWTEAFFGQGTRLTVV.

This clonotype occurred many times. The chain employs TRBV28 and TRBJ2-3; D may correspond to TRBD1 or TRBD2 (5 bases each). The CDR3 spans 16 residues. Germline loops: CDR1 MDHEN, CDR2 SYDVKM. V gave up 3 bases and J gave up 0 bases, with 13 bases separating them. The CDR3 region is CASSLNRGTSTDTQYF. The CDR3 DNA sequence: TGTGCCAGCAGTTTGAATCGGGGCACCAGCACAGATACGCAGTATTTT.

The genes are TRBV20-1 and TRBJ2-7; D unresolved. Per the germline V gene, CDR1 is DFQATT and CDR2 is SNEGSKA (reference sequence). CDR3 length: 15 residues. The germline V and J ends were trimmed by 0 bases and 0 bases, with 12 bases remaining between them. As DNA, the CDR3 is TGCAGTGCTAGAGATCGGATGGGGTACTCCTACGAGCAGTACTTC. Its translation: CSARDRMGYSYEQYF.

This clonotype was recorded at least ten times. The V call is TRBV6-5, the J call TRBJ2-7; a weak D match, TRBD1 (6 bases). CDR1 and CDR2 from the germline V gene are MNHEY and SVGAGI. This CDR3 comprises 14 residues. Deletions cut 2 bases from V and 2 bases from J, with 10 bases between. The CDR3 sequence is CASSYLDRPYEQYF. The CDR3 DNA follows: TGTGCCAGCAGTTACCTGGACAGACCCTACGAGCAGTACTTC.